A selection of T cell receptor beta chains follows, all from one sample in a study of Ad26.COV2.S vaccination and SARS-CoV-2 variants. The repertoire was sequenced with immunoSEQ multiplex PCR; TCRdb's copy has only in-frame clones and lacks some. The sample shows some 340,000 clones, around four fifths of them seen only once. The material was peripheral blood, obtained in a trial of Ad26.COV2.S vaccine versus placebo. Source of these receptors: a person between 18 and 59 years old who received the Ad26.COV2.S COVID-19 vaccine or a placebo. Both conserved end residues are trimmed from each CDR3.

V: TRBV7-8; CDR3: ASSSPGQGDAF
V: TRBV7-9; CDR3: ASTPESEQF
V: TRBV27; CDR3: ASSRIGLNTEAF
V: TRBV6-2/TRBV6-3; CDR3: ASSPRQGGGTDTQY
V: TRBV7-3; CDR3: ASSLRKGNTIY
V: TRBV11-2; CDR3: ASSSGQGWDQPQH
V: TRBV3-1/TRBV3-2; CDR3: ASSQGQIAYEQY
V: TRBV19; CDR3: ASSNIRVYENGYT
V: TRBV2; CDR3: ASSVGQAANYGYT
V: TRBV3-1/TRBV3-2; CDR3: ASSEGGLAQY
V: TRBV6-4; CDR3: ASSDTDTVTDTQY
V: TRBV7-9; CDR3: ASSLAEGGDTQY
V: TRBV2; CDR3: ASSERTGSETQY
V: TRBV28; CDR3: ASSLPGAPRETQY
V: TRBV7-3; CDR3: ASSLTGGDQPQH
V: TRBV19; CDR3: ASSGDSTHLNQPQH